This T cell receptor (beta chain) was recovered during a study of OX40 agonist ivuxolimab in advanced cancers. Across the whole study: Dosing consisted of intravenous ivuxolimab at 0.01 to 10 mg/kg every 2 weeks. General study results and limits: Partial responders dosed at 0.1-3.0 mg/kg displayed clonal expansion ranking among the lowest.

TCRdb's copy holds only in-frame clones and misses some; the assay was immunoSEQ multiplex PCR. The sample lists tens of thousands of clones; under 90% were seen once. Exclusion applied to patients with autoimmune disease history or systemic immunosuppression. This CDR3 is 12 amino acids long. Germline V gene data show CDR1 as SEHNR and CDR2 as FQNEAQ (reference sequence). V lost 2 bases, J lost 4 bases, and 4 bases lay in between. In the case of this clone: Its antigen is still unknown.

The source was CD4+ or CD8+ T cells sorted from blood, collected in a trial of the OX40 agonist ivuxolimab. The chain combines TRBV7-9 with TRBJ2-3; D is undetermined. The source of this sequence is an adult with an advanced solid tumor such as melanoma, head and neck, liver or kidney cancer. The CDR3 region is CASSLLSDTQYF. The CDR3 bases are TGTGCCAGCAGCTTACTCTCAGATACGCAGTATTTT. The whole variable domain, filled in from reference TRBV7-9 and TRBJ2-3, reads DTGVSQNPRHKITKRGQNVTFRCDPISEHNRLYWYRQTLGQGPEFLTYFQNEAQLEKSRLLSDRFSAERPKGSFSTLEIQRTEQGDSAMYLCASSLLSDTQYFGPGTRLTVL.